This paragraph reports one TCR beta chain. Its antigen is not identified. The CDR3 runs to 15 residues. Trimming took 6 bases from V and 6 from J; bases not matched to a gene: 12. CDR1 and CDR2 (germline): MNHEY, SVGAGI. The sample comes from a study of cytomegalovirus exposure and HLA in healthy donors. Study conclusions and caveats: The study had only CMV serostatus as immune exposure information. There were some V segments, including TRBV6-2 and TRBV6-3, excluded as indistinguishable. Previous analysis showed most TCR beta V segments were productive about 90% or about 30% of the time. Later analysis suggested links between common viral pathogens and several top significant clusters.

The PCR contained 60 Vbeta and 13 Jbeta primers. Clones were read by immunoSEQ multiplex PCR, and TCRdb kept only the in-frame ones, dropping some. The sample yields around 190,000 clones, about 80% seen once. Sequencing was performed on PBMCs. The source of this sequence is a woman aged 50 to 65 in good health and CMV-seronegative. The chain employs TRBV6-5 and TRBJ1-2; the match to TRBD1 covers 8 bases. Written as DNA, the CDR3 is TGTGCCAGCAGCCCTCACCGACAGGGGCATAATGGCTACACCTTC. It encodes CASSPHRQGHNGYTF.